Described below is a single T cell receptor beta chain sequence and its context. These data originate in a study of T cells after yellow fever vaccination. MiXCR was run by TCRdb on the 5' RACE reads, yielding one entry per CDR3 protein. Of roughly 120,000 distinct CDR3 sequences in the sample, more than 7.5% were seen once. Germline loops: CDR1 MNHEY, CDR2 SVGAGI. The CDR3 length is 17 residues. V lost 0 bases and J lost 4, with 16 bases in between. Sequenced material: CD8+ T cells sorted from PBMCs, taken 45 days after the yellow fever booster vaccination. The chain has TRBV6-5 and TRBJ2-1, with a weak D call TRBD2 (6 bases). The TCR comes from a man aged 25 to 45 who received the YFV17D yellow fever vaccine. CDR3 nucleotides: TGTGCCAGCAGTTACTCCGCGGGATTTAGCTCGTACAATGAGCAGTTCTTC. This translates into CASSYSAGFSSYNEQFF.